This T cell receptor (beta chain) was obtained from a study of breast tumors, draining lymph nodes, adjacent tissues. The CDR3 contains 15 residues. Trimming cost V 3 bases and J 5 bases; bases outside gene matches: 4. Germline-derived CDR1 and CDR2 are SEHNR and FQNEAQ (reference sequence). Axillary draining lymph nodes of breast cancer patients supplied the node samples. This clonotype has at least ten counts. A single record per CDR3 protein comes from TCRdb applying MiXCR to the multiplex PCR reads. The sample yields 150,000 to 200,000 distinct CDR3 sequences, 30% to 35% seen once. The sample comprised axillary lymph node tissue. The sequence derives from a female donor with breast cancer. Some clones in this sample may be carry-over from other donors' samples. The chain is built from TRBV7-9 and TRBJ2-7; 13 bases line up with TRBD2. The CDR3 spells CASSFGLAGADEQYF. The CDR3 region has the DNA TGTGCCAGCAGCTTCGGACTAGCGGGAGCCGACGAGCAGTACTTC.